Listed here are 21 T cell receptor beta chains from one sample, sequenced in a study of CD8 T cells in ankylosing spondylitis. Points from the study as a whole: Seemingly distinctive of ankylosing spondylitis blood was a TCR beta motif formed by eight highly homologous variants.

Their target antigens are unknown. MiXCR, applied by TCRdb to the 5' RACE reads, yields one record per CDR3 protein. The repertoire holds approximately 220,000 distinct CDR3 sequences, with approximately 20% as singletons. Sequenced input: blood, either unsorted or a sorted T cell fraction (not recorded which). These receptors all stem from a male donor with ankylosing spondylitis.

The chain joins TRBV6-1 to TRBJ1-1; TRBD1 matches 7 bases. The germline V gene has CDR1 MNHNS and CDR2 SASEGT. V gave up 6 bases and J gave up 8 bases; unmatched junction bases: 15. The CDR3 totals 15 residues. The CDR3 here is CASSKRATGVVEAFF. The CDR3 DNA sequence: TGTGCCAGCAGCAAAAGGGCTACAGGGGTAGTGGAAGCTTTCTTT.

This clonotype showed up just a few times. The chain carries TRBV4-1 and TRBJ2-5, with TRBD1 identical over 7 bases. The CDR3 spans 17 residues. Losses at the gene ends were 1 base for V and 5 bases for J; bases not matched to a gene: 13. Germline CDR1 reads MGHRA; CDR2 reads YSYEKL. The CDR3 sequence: CASSQVLFGTEGETQYF. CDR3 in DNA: TGCGCCAGCAGCCAAGTCCTTTTTGGGACAGAAGGGGAGACCCAGTACTTC.

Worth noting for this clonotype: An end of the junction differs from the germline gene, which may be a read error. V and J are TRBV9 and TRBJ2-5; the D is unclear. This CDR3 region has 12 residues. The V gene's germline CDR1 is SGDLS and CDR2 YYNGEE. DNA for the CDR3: TGTGCCAGCAGCCCCGCCCCTGAGATCCAGTACTTC. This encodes CASSPAPEIQYF.

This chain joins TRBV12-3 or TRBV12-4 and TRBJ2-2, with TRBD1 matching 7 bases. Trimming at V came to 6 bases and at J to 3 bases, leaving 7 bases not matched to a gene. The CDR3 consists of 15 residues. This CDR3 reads CASSHDRVDTGELFF. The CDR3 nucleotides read TGTGCCAGCAGCCATGACAGGGTTGACACCGGGGAGCTGTTTTTT.

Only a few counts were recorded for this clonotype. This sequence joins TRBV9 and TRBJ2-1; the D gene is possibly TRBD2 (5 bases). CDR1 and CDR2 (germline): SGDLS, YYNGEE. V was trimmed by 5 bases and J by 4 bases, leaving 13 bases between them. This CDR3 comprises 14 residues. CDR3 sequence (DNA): TGTGCCAGCAGTAGCGTATCTAAATACAATGAGCAGTTCTTC. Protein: CASSSVSKYNEQFF.

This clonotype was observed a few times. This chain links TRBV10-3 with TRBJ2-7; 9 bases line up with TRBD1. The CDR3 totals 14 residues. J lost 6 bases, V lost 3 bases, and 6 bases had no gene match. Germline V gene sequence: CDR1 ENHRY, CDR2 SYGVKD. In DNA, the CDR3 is TGTGCCATCAGTGACTACGACAGGGGGTTCGAGCAGTACTTC. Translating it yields CAISDYDRGFEQYF.

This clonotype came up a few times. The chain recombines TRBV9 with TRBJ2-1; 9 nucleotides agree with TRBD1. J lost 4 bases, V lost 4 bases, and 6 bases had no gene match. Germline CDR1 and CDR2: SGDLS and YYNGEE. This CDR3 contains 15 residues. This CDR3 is CASSPRQGDYNEQFF. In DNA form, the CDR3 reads TGTGCCAGCAGCCCCCGACAGGGGGATTACAATGAGCAGTTCTTC.

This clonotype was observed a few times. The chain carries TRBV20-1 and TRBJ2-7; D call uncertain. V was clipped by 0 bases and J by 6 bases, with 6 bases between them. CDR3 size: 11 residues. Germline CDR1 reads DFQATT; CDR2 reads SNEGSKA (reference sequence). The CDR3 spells CSAREDAEQYF. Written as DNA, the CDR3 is TGCAGTGCTAGAGAGGACGCCGAGCAGTACTTC.

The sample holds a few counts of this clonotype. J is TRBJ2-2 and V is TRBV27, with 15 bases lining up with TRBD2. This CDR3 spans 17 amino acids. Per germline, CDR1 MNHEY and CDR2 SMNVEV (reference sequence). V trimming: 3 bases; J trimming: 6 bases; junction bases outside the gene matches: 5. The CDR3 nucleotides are TGTGCCAGCAGTTTCCCGGGACTAGCGGGAGGCCCCGGGGAGCTGTTTTTT. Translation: CASSFPGLAGGPGELFF.

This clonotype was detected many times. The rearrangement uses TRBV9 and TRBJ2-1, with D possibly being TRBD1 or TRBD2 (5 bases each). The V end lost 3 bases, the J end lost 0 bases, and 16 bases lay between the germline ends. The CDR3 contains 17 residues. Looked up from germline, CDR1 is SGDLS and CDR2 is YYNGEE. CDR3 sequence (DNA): TGTGCCAGCAGCGACAACCGGGACGGAAGCTCCTACAATGAGCAGTTCTTC. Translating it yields CASSDNRDGSSYNEQFF.

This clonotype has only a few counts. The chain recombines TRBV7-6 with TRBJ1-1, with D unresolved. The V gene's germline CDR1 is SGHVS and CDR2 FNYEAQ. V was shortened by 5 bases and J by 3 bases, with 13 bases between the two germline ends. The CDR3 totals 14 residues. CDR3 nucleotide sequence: TGTGCCAGCAGCCCGATGATAGAGGACACTGAAGCTTTCTTT. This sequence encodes CASSPMIEDTEAFF. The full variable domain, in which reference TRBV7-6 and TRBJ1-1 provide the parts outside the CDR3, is GAGVSQSPRYKVTKRGQDVALRCDPISGHVSLYWYRQALGQGPEFLTYFNYEAQQDKSGLPNDRFSAERPEGSISTLTIQRTEQRDSAMYRCASSPMIEDTEAFFGQGTRLTVV.

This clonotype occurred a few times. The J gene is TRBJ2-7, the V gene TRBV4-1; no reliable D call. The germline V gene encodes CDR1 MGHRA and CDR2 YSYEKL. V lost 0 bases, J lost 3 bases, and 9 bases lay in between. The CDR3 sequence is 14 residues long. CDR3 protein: CASSQEEGYYEQYF. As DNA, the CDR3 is TGCGCCAGCAGCCAAGAGGAAGGTTACTACGAGCAGTACTTC.

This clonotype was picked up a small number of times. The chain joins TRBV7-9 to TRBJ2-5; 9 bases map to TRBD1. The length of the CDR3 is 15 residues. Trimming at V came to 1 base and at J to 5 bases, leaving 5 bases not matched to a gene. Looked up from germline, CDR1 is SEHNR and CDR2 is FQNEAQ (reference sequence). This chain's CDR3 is CASSLETGGYETQYF. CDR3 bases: TGTGCCAGCAGCTTAGAGACAGGGGGTTACGAGACCCAGTACTTC.

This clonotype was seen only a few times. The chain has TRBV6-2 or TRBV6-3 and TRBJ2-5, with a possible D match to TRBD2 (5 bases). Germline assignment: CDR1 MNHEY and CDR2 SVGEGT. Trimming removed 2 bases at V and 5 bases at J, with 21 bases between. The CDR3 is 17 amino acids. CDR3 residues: CASSYPRGWLTGETQYF. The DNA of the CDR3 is TGTGCCAGCAGTTACCCTCGAGGGTGGCTAACGGGGGAGACCCAGTACTTC.

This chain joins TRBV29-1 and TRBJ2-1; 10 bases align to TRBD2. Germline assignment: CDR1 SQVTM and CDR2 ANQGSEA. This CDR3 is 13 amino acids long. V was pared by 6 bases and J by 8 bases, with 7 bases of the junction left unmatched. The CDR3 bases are TGCAGCGTGGTAGCGGGAGGCTGGGATGAGCAGTTCTTC. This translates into CSVVAGGWDEQFF.

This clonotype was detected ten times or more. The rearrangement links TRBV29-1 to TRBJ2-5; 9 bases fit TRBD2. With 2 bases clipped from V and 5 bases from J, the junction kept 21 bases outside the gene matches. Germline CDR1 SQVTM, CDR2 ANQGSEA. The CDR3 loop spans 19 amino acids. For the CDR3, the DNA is TGCAGCGTTGAATCGTCCCCTTTTAGTAGCGGGGGATTAGGGGAGACCCAGTACTTC. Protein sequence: CSVESSPFSSGGLGETQYF.

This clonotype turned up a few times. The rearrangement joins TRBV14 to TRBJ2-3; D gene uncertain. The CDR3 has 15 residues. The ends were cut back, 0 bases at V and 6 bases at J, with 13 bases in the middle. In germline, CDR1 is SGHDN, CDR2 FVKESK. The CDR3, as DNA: TGTGCCAGCAGCCAAGATTGGACCCGGATGGATACGCAGTATTTT. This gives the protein CASSQDWTRMDTQYF.

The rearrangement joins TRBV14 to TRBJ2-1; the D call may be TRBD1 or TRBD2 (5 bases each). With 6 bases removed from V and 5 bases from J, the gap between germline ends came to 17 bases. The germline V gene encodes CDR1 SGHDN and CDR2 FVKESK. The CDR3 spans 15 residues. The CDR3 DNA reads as TGTGCCAGCAGTAGGACCGGGACCCTGAACAATGAGCAGTTCTTC. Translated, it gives CASSRTGTLNNEQFF.

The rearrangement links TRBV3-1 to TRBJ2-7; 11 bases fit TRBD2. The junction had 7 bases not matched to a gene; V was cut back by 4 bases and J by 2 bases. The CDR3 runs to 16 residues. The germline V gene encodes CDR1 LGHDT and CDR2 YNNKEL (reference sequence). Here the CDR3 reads CASSLNLGLAAYEQYF. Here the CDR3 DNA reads TGTGCCAGCAGCCTTAACCTGGGACTAGCGGCCTACGAGCAGTACTTC.

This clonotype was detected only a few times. CDR3 residues: CASSYTGTGEFF. CDR3 coding DNA: TGTGCCAGCAGTTACACAGGGACAGGGGAGTTCTTC. The chain employs TRBV6-2 or TRBV6-3 and TRBJ2-1; 10 bases map to TRBD1. Germline CDR1 reads MNHEY; CDR2 reads SVGEGT. Trimming took 2 bases from V and 14 from J; bases not matched to a gene: 3. This CDR3 comprises 12 residues.

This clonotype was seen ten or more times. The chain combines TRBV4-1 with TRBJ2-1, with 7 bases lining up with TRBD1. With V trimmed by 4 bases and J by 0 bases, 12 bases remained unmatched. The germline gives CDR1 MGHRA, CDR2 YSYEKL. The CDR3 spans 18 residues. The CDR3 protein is CASSPPLPGQSSYNEQFF. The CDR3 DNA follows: TGCGCCAGCAGCCCCCCCCTCCCGGGACAGAGCTCCTACAATGAGCAGTTCTTC.